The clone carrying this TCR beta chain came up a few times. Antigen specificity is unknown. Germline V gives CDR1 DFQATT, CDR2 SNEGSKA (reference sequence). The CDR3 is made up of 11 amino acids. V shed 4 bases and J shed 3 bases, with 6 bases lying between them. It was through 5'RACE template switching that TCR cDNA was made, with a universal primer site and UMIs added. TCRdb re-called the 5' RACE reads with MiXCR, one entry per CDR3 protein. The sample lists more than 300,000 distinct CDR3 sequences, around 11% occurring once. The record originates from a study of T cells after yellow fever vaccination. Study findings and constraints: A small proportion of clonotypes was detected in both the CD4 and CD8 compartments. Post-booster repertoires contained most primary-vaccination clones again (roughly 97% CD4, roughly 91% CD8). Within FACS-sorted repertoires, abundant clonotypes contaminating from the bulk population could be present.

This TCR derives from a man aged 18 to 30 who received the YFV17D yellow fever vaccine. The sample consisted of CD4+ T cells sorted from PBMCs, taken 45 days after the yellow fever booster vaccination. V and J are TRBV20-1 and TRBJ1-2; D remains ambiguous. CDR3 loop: CSANWYYGYTF. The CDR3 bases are TGCAGTGCTAACTGGTACTATGGCTACACCTTC.